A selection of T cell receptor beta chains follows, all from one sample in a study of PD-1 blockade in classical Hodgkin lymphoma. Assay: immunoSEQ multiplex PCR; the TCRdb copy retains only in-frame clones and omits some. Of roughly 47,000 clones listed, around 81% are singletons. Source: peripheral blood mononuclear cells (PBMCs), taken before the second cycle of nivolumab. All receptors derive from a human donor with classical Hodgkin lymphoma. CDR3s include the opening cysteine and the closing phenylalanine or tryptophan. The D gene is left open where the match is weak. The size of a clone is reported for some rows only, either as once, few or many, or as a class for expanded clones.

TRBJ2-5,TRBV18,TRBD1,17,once,CASSPTPPGQGGETQYF,TGTGCCAGCTCACCAACGCCTCCGGGACAGGGAGGAGAGACCCAGTACTTC
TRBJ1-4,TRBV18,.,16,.,CASSQLAGTLGEKLFF,TGTGCCAGCTCCCAACTGGCCGGGACTCTAGGGGAAAAACTGTTTTTT
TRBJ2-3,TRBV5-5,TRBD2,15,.,CASRRAGALTDTQYF,TGTGCCAGCAGGCGAGCGGGGGCTCTCACAGATACGCAGTATTTT
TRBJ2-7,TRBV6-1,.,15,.,CASRGGGGGSYEQYF,TGTGCCAGCAGGGGAGGGGGCGGGGGCTCCTACGAGCAGTACTTC
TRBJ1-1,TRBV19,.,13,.,CASSTQGNTEAFF,TGTGCCAGTAGTACACAGGGGAACACTGAAGCTTTCTTT
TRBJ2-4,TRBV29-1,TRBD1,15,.,CSVVLQGQAKNIQYF,TGCAGCGTTGTGCTACAGGGGCAAGCCAAAAACATTCAGTACTTC
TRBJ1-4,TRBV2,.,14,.,CASSERLSREKLFF,TGTGCCAGCAGCGAACGCCTAAGTAGAGAAAAACTGTTTTTT
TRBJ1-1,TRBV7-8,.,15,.,CASSLGLAGDTEAFF,TGTGCCAGCAGCTTAGGCCTCGCGGGAGACACTGAAGCTTTCTTT
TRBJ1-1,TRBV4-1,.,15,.,CASSSSTALNTEAFF,TGCGCCAGCAGTTCCTCCACAGCTTTGAACACTGAAGCTTTCTTT
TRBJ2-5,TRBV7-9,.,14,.,CASSVSGSQETQYF,TGTGCCAGCAGCGTTAGCGGCTCCCAAGAGACCCAGTACTTC
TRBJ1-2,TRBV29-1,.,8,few,CSVGSYTF,TGCAGCGTGGGCTCGTACACCTTC
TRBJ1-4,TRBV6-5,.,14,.,CASSYWGTNEKLFF,TGTGCCAGCAGTTACTGGGGGACTAATGAAAAACTGTTTTTT
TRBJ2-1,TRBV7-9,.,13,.,CASRHGLRNEQFF,TGTGCCAGCAGACACGGCCTAAGAAATGAGCAGTTCTTC
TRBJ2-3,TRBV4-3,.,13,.,CASSQDSTDTQYF,TGCGCCAGCAGCCAAGACAGCACAGATACGCAGTATTTT
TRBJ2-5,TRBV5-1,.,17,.,CASSSAQRTLLVETQYF,TGCGCCAGCAGCTCAGCGCAAAGGACTCTCCTGGTAGAGACCCAGTACTTC
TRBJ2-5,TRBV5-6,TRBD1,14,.,CASSQPGQGETQYF,TGTGCCAGCAGTCAACCGGGACAGGGTGAGACCCAGTACTTC
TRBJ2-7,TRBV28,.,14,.,CASRLQGGSREQYF,TGTGCCAGCAGGCTCCAGGGGGGTAGCCGCGAGCAGTACTTC
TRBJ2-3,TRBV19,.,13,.,CASSIRGADTQYF,TGTGCCAGTAGTATTCGCGGCGCAGATACGCAGTATTTT
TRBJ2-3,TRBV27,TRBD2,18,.,CASSLLTSGGYSTDTQYF,TGTGCCAGCAGTTTATTGACTAGCGGGGGGTATAGCACAGATACGCAGTATTTT
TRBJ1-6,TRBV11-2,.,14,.,CASSFNPTDSPLHF,TGTGCCAGCAGCTTCAATCCCACGGATTCACCCCTCCACTTT
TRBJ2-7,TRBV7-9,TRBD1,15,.,CASSPPGQEAYEQYF,TGTGCCAGCAGCCCCCCGGGACAGGAAGCCTACGAGCAGTACTTC
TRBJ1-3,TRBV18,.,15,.,CASSPQIESGNTIYF,TGTGCCAGCTCACCACAGATAGAGAGTGGAAACACCATATATTTT
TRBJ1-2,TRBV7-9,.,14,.,CASSLASLADGYTF,TGTGCCAGCAGCTTAGCCTCTCTGGCAGATGGCTACACCTTC
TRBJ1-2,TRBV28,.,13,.,CASSLQGTYGYTF,TGTGCCAGCAGTTTGCAGGGTACCTATGGCTACACCTTC
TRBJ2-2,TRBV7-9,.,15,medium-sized,CASAPPDTNTGELFF,TGTGCCAGCGCCCCCCCGGATACGAACACCGGGGAGCTGTTTTTT
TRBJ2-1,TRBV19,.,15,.,CASTHEWGSYNEQFF,TGTGCCAGTACCCATGAGTGGGGGTCCTACAATGAGCAGTTCTTC
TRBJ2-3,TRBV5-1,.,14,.,CASKRETVTDTQYF,TGCGCCAGCAAACGGGAGACCGTCACAGATACGCAGTATTTT
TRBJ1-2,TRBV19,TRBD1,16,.,CASSITRTGLSYGYTF,TGTGCCAGTAGTATCACGCGGACAGGTTTAAGCTATGGCTACACCTTC
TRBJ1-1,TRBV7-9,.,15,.,CASSFGLADGTEAFF,TGTGCCAGCAGCTTCGGGTTGGCGGACGGCACTGAAGCTTTCTTT
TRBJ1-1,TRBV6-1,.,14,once,CASIEDMLYTEAFF,TGTGCCAGTATAGAAGACATGCTCTACACTGAAGCTTTCTTT
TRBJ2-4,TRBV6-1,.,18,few,CASSERGDRILAKNIQYF,TGTGCCAGCAGTGAACGTGGGGACCGCATTCTAGCCAAAAACATTCAGTACTTC
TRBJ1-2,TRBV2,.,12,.,CASRGVEYGYTF,TGTGCCAGCAGGGGGGTGGAGTATGGCTACACCTTC
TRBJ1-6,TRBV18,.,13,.,CASSPQPGNPLHF,TGTGCCAGCTCACCACAACCGGGGAACCCCCTCCACTTT
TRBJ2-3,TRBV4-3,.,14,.,CASSPHGLLDTQYF,TGCGCCAGCAGCCCCCATGGACTCCTAGATACGCAGTATTTT
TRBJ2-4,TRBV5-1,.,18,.,CASTPGMEAALAKNIQYF,TGCGCCAGCACCCCAGGGATGGAAGCAGCCCTAGCCAAAAACATTCAGTACTTC
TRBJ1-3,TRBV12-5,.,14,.,CASGPTGRADTIYF,TGTGCTAGTGGCCCTACCGGCAGGGCTGACACCATATATTTT
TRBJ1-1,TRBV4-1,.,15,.,CASSLPGLLNTEAFF,TGCGCCAGCAGCTTACCAGGGCTCCTGAACACTGAAGCTTTCTTT
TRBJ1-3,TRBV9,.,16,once,CASSVGVGPSGNTIYF,TGTGCCAGCAGCGTAGGGGTGGGGCCCTCTGGAAACACCATATATTTT
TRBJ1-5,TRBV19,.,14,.,CASSMGGGGQPQHF,TGTGCCAGTAGTATGGGGGGGGGCGGTCAGCCCCAGCATTTT
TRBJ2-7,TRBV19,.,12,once,CASSEGAYEQYF,TGTGCCAGTAGTGAGGGAGCATACGAGCAGTACTTC
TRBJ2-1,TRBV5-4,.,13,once,CASSREEGNEQFF,TGTGCCAGCTCACGGGAAGAGGGCAATGAGCAGTTCTTC
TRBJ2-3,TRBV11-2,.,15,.,CASSLGVGNTDTQYF,TGTGCCAGCAGCTTAGGGGTTGGCAACACAGATACGCAGTATTTT
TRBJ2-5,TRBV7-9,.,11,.,CASSFGETQYF,TGTGCCAGCAGCTTCGGGGAGACCCAGTACTTC
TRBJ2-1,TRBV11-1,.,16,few,CASSLAGGQLYNEQFF,TGTGCCAGCAGCTTAGCCGGGGGGCAGCTCTACAATGAGCAGTTCTTC
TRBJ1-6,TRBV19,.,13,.,CASSIESNSPLHF,TGTGCCAGTAGTATAGAGAGCAATTCACCCCTCCACTTT
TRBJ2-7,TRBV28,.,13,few,CASSFAPIDEQYF,TGTGCCAGCAGTTTTGCCCCTATAGACGAGCAGTACTTC
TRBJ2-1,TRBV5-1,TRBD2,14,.,CASSAGLALDEQFF,TGCGCCAGCAGCGCGGGACTAGCTCTCGATGAGCAGTTCTTC
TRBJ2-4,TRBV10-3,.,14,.,CAISESGAKNIQYF,TGTGCCATCAGTGAGTCAGGGGCCAAAAACATTCAGTACTTC
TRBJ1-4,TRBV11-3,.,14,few,CASSGRSVNEKLFF,TGTGCCAGCAGCGGGCGGTCGGTTAATGAAAAACTGTTTTTT